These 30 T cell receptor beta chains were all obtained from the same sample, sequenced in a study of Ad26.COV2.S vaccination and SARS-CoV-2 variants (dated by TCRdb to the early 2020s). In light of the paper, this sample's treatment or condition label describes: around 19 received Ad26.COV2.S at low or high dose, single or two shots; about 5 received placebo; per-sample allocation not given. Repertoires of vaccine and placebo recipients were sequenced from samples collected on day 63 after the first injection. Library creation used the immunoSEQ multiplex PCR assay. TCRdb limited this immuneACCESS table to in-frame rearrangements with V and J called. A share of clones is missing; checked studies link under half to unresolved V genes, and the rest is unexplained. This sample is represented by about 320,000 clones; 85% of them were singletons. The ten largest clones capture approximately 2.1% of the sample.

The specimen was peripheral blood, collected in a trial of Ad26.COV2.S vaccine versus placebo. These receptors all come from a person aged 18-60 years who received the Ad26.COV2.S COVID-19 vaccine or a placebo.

In DNA, the CDR3 is TGTGCCACCAGTGACCCGACCACAGATACGCAGTATTTT. It specifies CATSDPTTDTQYF. This chain joins TRBV24-1 and TRBJ2-3; no reliable D call. The CDR3 is 13 residues long. V lost 4 bases and J 2 bases, leaving 6 bases between the germline ends. Germline CDR1 and CDR2: KGHDR and SFDVKD.

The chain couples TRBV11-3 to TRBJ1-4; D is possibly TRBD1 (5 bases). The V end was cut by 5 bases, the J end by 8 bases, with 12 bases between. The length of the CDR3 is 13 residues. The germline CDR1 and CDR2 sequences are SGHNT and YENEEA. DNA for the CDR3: TGTGCCAGCAGCCGAGACAGAAAAGAAAAACTGTTTTTT. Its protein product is CASSRDRKEKLFF.

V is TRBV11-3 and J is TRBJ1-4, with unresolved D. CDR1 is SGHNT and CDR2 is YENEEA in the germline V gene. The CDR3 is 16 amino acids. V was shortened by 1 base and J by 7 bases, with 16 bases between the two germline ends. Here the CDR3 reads CASSLGLRGGGEKLFF. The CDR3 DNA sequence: TGTGCCAGCAGCTTAGGCCTGAGAGGAGGTGGTGAAAAACTGTTTTTT.

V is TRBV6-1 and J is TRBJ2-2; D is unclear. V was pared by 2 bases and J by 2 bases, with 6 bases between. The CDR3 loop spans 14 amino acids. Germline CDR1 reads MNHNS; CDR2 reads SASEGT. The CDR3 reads CASSEWGNTGELFF. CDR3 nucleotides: TGTGCCAGCAGTGAATGGGGTAACACCGGGGAGCTGTTTTTT.

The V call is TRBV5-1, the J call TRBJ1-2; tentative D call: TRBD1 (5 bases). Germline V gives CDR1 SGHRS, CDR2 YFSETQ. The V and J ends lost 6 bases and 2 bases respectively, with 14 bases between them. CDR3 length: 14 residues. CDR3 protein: CASKGGEQNYGYTF. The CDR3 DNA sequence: TGCGCCAGCAAGGGAGGGGAGCAGAACTATGGCTACACCTTC.

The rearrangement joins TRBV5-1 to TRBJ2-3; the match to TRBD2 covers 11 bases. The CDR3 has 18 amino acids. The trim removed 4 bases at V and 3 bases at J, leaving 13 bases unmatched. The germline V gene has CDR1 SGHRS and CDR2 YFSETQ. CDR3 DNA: TGCGCCAGCAGCCCCCGATGGGCTAGCGGGGGGACTACAGATACGCAGTATTTT. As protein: CASSPRWASGGTTDTQYF. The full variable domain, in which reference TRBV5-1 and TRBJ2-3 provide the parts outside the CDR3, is KAGVTQTPRYLIKTRGQQVTLSCSPISGHRSVSWYQQTPGQGLQFLFEYFSETQRNKGNFPGRFSGRQFSNSRSEMNVSTLELGDSALYLCASSPRWASGGTTDTQYFGPGTRLTVL.

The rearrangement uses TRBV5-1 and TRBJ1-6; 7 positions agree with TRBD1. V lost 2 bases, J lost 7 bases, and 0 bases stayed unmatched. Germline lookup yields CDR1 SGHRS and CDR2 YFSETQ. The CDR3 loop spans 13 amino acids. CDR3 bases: TGCGCCAGCAGCTTACAGGGGAATTCACCCCTCCACTTT. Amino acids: CASSLQGNSPLHF.

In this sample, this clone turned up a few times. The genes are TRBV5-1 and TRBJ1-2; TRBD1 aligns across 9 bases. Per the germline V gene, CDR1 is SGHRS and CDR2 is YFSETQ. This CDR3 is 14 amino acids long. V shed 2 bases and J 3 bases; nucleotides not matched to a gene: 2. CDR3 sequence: CASSLRTGDYGYTF. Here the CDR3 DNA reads TGCGCCAGCAGCTTACGGACAGGGGACTATGGCTACACCTTC.

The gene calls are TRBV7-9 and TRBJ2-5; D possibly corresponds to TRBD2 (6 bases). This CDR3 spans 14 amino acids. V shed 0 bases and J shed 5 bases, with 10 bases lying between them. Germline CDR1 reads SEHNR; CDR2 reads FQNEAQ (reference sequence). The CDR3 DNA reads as TGTGCCAGCAGCTTAGCAGGGAGGCGGGAGACCCAGTACTTC. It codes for CASSLAGRRETQYF.

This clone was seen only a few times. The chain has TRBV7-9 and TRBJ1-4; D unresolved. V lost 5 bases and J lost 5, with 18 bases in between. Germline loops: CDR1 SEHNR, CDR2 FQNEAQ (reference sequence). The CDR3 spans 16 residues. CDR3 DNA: TGTGCCAGCAGCCCTGCTGGGATGAGCGGAAATGAAAAACTGTTTTTT. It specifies CASSPAGMSGNEKLFF.

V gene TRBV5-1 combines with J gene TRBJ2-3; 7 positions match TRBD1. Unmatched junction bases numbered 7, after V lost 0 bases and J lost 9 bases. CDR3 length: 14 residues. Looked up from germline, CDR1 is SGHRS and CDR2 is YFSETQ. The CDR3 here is CASSLEGARWTQYF. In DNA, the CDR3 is TGCGCCAGCAGCTTGGAGGGGGCGAGGTGGACGCAGTATTTT.

CDR3 sequence reads: CASSPGTSGATDTQYF. For the CDR3, the DNA is TGTGCCAGCAGTCCCGGGACTAGCGGGGCCACAGATACGCAGTATTTT. J is TRBJ2-3 and V is TRBV6-4; 13 positions agree with TRBD2. The germline CDR1 and CDR2 sequences are MRHNA and SNTAGT. Unmatched junction bases numbered 4, after V lost 5 bases and J lost 2 bases. CDR3 length: 16 residues.

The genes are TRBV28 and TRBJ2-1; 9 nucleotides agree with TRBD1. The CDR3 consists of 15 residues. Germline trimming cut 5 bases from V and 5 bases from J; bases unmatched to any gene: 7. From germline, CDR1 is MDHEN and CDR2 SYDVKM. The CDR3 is CASSTPGQGDNEQFF. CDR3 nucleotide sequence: TGTGCCAGCAGTACGCCGGGACAGGGTGACAATGAGCAGTTCTTC.

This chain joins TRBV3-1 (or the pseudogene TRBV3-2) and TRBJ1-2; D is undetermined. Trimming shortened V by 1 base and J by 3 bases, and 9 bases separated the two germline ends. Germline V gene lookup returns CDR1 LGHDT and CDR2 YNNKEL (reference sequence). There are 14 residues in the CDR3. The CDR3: CASSQVQPYYGYTF. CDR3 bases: TGTGCCAGCAGCCAAGTCCAGCCCTACTATGGCTACACCTTC.

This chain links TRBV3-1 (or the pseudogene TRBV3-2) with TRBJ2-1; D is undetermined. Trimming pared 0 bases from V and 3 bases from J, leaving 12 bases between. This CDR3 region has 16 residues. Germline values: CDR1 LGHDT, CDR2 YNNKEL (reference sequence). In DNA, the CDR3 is TGTGCCAGCAGCCAAGACCCCAACAACGACTACAATGAGCAGTTCTTC. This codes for CASSQDPNNDYNEQFF.

CDR3: CASSSPQGRGLTEAFF. CDR3 sequence (DNA): TGTGCCAGCAGCTCCCCTCAGGGCAGGGGGCTAACTGAAGCTTTCTTT. This chain joins TRBV7-3 and TRBJ1-1; 8 positions match TRBD1. The germline V gene encodes CDR1 SGHTA and CDR2 FQGTGA. V lost 4 bases and J lost 5; bases outside the gene matches: 12. The CDR3 contains 16 residues.

CDR3 sequence: CASSVVSRGVDTQYF. Here the CDR3 DNA reads TGTGCCAGCAGCGTAGTTTCGAGGGGTGTGGATACGCAGTATTTT. The V gene is TRBV9, the J gene TRBJ2-3, with D possibly called TRBD1 or TRBD2 (5 bases each). Germline V gene sequence: CDR1 SGDLS, CDR2 YYNGEE. Trimming removed 0 bases at V and 6 bases at J, with 14 bases between. This CDR3 has 15 amino acids.

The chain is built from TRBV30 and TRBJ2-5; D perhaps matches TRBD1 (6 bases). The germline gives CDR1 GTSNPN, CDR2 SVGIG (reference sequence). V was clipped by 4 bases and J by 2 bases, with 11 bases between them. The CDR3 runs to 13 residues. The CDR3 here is CAWNLDRQETQYF. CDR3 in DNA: TGTGCCTGGAACTTGGACAGACAAGAGACCCAGTACTTC.

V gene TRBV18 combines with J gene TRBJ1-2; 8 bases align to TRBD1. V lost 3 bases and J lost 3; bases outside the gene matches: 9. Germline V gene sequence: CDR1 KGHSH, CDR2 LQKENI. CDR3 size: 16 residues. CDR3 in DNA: TGTGCCAGCTCACCCCCCGGGACAGGATCCTACTATGGCTACACCTTC. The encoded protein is CASSPPGTGSYYGYTF.

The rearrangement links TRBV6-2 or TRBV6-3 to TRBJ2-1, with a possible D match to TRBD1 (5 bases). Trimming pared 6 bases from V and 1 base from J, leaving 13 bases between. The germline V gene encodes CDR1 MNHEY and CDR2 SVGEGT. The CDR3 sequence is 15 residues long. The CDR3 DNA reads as TGTGCCAGCAGCCGACAGTTTCCTTCCTACAATGAGCAGTTCTTC. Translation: CASSRQFPSYNEQFF.

CDR3 residues: CASSLAGTGGAGHEQYF. CDR3 bases: TGTGCCAGCAGCTTAGCCGGGACAGGGGGCGCGGGCCACGAGCAGTACTTC. The chain links TRBV7-2 to TRBJ2-7; 12 bases are shared with TRBD1. V gave up 0 bases and J gave up 5 bases; unmatched junction bases: 8. The CDR3 sequence is 17 residues long. The V gene's germline CDR1 is SGHTA and CDR2 FQGNSA. Full variable domain (remainder filled in from reference TRBV7-2 and TRBJ2-7): GAGVSQSPSNKVTEKGKDVELRCDPISGHTALYWYRQSLGQGLEFLIYFQGNSAPDKSGLPSDRFSAERTGGSVSTLTIQRTQQEDSAVYLCASSLAGTGGAGHEQYFGPGTRLTVT.

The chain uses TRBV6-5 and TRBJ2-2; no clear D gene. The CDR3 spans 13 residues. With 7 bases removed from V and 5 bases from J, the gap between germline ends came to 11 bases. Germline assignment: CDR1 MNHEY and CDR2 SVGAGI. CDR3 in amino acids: CASMVRMTGELFF. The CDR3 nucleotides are TGTGCCAGCATGGTCAGAATGACCGGGGAGCTGTTTTTT.

CDR3 DNA sequence: TGTGCCAGCAACGCTCAGGGTCAAGGGTCGTGGACGCAGTATTTT. Its translation: CASNAQGQGSWTQYF. The chain has TRBV7-9 and TRBJ2-3, with a tentative D call TRBD1 (5 bases). Between the trimmed V and J ends, which lost 7 bases and 9 bases, there was a span of 23 bases. CDR3 length: 15 residues. In germline, CDR1 is SEHNR, CDR2 FQNEAQ (reference sequence).

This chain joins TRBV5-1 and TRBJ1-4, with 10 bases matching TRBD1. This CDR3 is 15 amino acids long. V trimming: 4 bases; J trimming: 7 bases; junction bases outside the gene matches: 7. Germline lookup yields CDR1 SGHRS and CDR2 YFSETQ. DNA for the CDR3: TGCGCCAGCAGCCCCGGGACAGGGGCGGGTGAAAAACTGTTTTTT. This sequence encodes CASSPGTGAGEKLFF.

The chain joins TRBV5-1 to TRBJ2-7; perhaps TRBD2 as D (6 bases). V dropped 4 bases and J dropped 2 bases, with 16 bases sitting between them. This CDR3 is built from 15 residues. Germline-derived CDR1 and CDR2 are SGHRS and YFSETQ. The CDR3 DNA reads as TGCGCCAGCAGCCTGCGGAGGGCAGGAACCTACGAGCAGTACTTC. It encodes CASSLRRAGTYEQYF.

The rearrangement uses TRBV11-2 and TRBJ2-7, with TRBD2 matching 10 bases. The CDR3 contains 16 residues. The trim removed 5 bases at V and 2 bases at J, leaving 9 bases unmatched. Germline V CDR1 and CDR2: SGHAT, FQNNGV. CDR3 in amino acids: CASSPSSGGVPYEQYF. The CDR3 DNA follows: TGTGCCAGCAGCCCATCCAGCGGGGGGGTCCCCTACGAGCAGTACTTC.

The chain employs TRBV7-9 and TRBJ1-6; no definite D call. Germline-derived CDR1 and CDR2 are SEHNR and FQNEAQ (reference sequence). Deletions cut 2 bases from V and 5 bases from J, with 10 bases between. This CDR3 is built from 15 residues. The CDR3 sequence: CASSLRGSNNSPLHF. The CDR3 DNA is TGTGCCAGCAGCTTACGGGGAAGTAATAATTCACCCCTCCACTTT. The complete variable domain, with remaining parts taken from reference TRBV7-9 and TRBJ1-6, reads DTGVSQNPRHKITKRGQNVTFRCDPISEHNRLYWYRQTLGQGPEFLTYFQNEAQLEKSRLLSDRFSAERPKGSFSTLEIQRTEQGDSAMYLCASSLRGSNNSPLHFGNGTRLTVT.

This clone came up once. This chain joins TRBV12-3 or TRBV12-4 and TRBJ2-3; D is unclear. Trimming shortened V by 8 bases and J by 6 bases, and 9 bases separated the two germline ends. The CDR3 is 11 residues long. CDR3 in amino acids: CASANSDTQYF. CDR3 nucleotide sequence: TGTGCCAGCGCCAACTCGGATACGCAGTATTTT.

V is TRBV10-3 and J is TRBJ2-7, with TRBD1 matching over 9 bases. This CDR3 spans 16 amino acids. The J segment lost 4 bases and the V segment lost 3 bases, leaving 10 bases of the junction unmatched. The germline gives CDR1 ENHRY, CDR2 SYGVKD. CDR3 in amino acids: CAISDNGGQGGYEQYF. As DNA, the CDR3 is TGTGCCATCAGTGATAACGGGGGACAGGGCGGTTACGAGCAGTACTTC.

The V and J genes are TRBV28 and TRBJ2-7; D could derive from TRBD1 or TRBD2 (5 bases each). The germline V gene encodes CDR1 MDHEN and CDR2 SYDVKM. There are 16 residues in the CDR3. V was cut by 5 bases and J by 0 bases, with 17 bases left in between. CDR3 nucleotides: TGTGCCAGCAGTGCCTCGGGGCAGGGAATCTCCTACGAGCAGTACTTC. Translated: CASSASGQGISYEQYF.